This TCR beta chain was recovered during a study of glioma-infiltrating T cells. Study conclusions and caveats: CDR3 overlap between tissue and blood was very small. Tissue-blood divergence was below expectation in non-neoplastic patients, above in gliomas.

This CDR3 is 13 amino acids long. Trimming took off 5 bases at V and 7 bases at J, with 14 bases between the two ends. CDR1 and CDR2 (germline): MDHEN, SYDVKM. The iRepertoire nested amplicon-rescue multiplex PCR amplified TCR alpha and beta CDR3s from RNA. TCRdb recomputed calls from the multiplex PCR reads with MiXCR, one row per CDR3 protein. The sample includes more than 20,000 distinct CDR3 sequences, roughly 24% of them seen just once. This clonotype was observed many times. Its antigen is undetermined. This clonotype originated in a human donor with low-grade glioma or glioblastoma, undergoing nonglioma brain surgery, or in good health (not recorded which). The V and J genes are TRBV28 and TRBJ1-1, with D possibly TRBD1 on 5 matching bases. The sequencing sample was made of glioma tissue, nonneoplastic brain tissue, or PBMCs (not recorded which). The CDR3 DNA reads TGTGCCAGCAGTGGGGGGGGGAACGATGAAGCTTTCTTT. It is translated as CASSGGGNDEAFF.